This entry features one T cell receptor (beta chain) sequence. Its antigen is still unknown. The data were obtained in a study of radiation and T cells in renal cell carcinoma. Across the study: Nephrectomy followed 15 Gy stereotactic body radiation by 4 weeks. Study-wide results and limits: Pretreatment tumor biopsies were lacking, so baseline clonotypes are unknown.

The ends lost 4 bases at V and 0 bases at J; junction bases unmatched: 11. In germline, CDR1 is SGHAT, CDR2 FQNNGV. The CDR3 spans 19 residues. Sequencing used immunoSEQ multiplex PCR; TCRdb keeps in-frame clones, though not all of them. In the table there are some 150,000 clones, 83% of which are singletons. Time point noted: baseline pretreatment blood. Sample treatment: 15 Gy SBRT to primary tumor, nephrectomy 4 weeks later. After SBRT, blood was collected at 2 and 4 weeks, plus baseline. The tumor was a clear cell renal cell carcinoma. Sequences were derived from blood, sampled from a patient whose treatment included radiotherapy and nephrectomy. This receptor was taken from a woman between 50 and 59 years old with renal cell carcinoma. The chain links TRBV11-2 to TRBJ2-1, with 11 bases identical to TRBD2. CDR3 loop: CASSSYGASGRSSYNEQFF. The CDR3 nucleotides are TGTGCCAGCAGCTCCTATGGGGCTAGCGGGAGGAGCTCCTACAATGAGCAGTTCTTC. The complete variable domain, with remaining parts taken from reference TRBV11-2 and TRBJ2-1, reads EAGVAQSPRYKIIEKRQSVAFWCNPISGHATLYWYQQILGQGPKLLIQFQNNGVVDDSQLPKDRFSAERLKGVDSTLKIQPAKLEDSAVYLCASSSYGASGRSSYNEQFFGPGTRLTVL.